This T cell receptor beta chain was recorded in a study of blood T cell repertoires in COVID-19. Looking at the study overall: Researchers got acute and convalescent COVID-19 samples from the United States, Italy and Spain.

Original analysis: Estimation of nucleated cell counts was performed using reference gene primer amplification. The repertoire was sequenced with immunoSEQ multiplex PCR; TCRdb's copy has only in-frame clones and lacks some. V, J and clone size reflect that table, while D and trimming were determined from the DNA. Of several thousand clones listed, approximately 87% are singletons. Trimming removed 4 bases from V and 0 bases from J; junction bases left unmatched: 10. Germline-derived CDR1 and CDR2 are MNHEY and SMNVEV (reference sequence). The CDR3 runs to 17 residues. V usage is TRBV27 and J usage is TRBJ2-3, with 7 bases that match TRBD1. Sequenced material: peripheral blood. This clonotype originated in a human donor in a cohort sampled during active COVID-19. The CDR3 DNA sequence: TGTGCCAGCAGTTGGCGATTGGACAGGTCTAGCACAGATACGCAGTATTTT. It translates to CASSWRLDRSSTDTQYF.